This T cell receptor beta chain was found in a study of T cells expressing NK-cell markers (TCRdb year 2020). Looking at the study overall: TCR beta-chain repertoires were profiled in sorted CD3+CD56+NKG2C+, CD3+CD56+NKG2C- and CD3+CD56-NKG2C+ T-cell subsets from roughly eight donors. Among the eight sequenced donors, only one was HCMV-seronegative, while the other seven were HCMV-seropositive. The eight sequenced donors were randomly selected healthy volunteers, three men and five women. Libraries were sequenced as 2 x 150 bp reads on Illumina HiSeq 2000/2500, MiSeq or NextSeq. Summary of the overall study and its limitations: Those dominant clonotypes were again the most abundant among CD3+CD56-NKG2C+ cells in a few donors, at about 28.3-65%. Whether the expanded NKG2C-expressing T cell clones were specific for HCMV antigens remained unclear. In several donors, the dominant CD3+CD56+NKG2C+ clonotypes were found to rank among the top 10 CD8+ clonotypes and to make up roughly 1.0-7.0% of CD8+ T cells.

The instrument was an Illumina HiSeq 2000. The TCR beta cDNA libraries were made using 5'RACE template switching, a step that added both a universal primer site and unique molecular identifiers. Synthesis of cDNA was primed from the TCR beta constant segment and was followed by two consecutive PCR amplification steps. On the authors' methods: MIGEC handled demultiplexing of the reads and grouping by UMI, while MiTCR was used to assemble and quantify clonotypes. To exclude erroneous sequences, only TCR cDNA sequences supported by at least two reads were retained. The tcR package was used for downstream repertoire analysis, with clonotypes matched between fractions based on CDR3 nucleotide sequence plus V segment. VDJmatch was used to annotate antigen specificity against VDJdb, with one amino acid substitution allowed in CDR3. Reads reprocessed by TCRdb are summarized as one entry per CDR3 protein sequence, and DNA is absent. TCRdb assigned the V and J calls; the authors' analysis was not used. For this sample, the table gives about 150,000 distinct CDR3 sequences. The ten largest clones take up 37% of the sample.

CDR1 and CDR2, looked up from the germline V gene (reference sequence), are SEHNR and FQNEAQ. Measured from the cysteine to the phenylalanine, the CDR3 is 15 residues long. There is no recorded DNA. With regard to this clonotype: The antigen it binds to is not known.

HCMV serostatus was determined by detecting HCMV-specific IgG in serum with a commercial ELISA kit. Peripheral blood mononuclear cells were isolated from blood by Ficoll density gradient centrifugation. The chain is made from TRBV7-9 and TRBJ2-7. The sample taken for sequencing was blood T cells: a sorted CD56 or NKG2C T cell subset, CD4+ or CD8+ T cells, or bulk PBMC T cells (not recorded which). The TCR comes from a woman aged 50 to 60 in good health. Donor details come from another sample of the same person, matched by shared clones. The CDR3 here reads CASSLAQGNSYEQYF.